The sample holds a few counts of the clone carrying this TCR beta chain. A J-beta primer mix and a sample-barcoded 5' primer were used in a second PCR of roughly 7 to 12 cycles. Every cDNA molecule carried a tag from a template-switch adaptor bearing 12 random nucleotides. TCRdb ran MiXCR on the 5' RACE reads and lists one entry per CDR3 protein. The sample consists of 1.5 million to 2 million distinct CDR3 sequences, just under 50% of them appearing once. This record belongs to a study of blood T cells in healthy people across ages. The CDR3 runs 14 residues. The V segment lost 7 bases and the J segment 7 bases; nucleotides outside the gene matches: 8. The germline CDR1 and CDR2 sequences are SNHLY and FYNNEI.

The gene calls are TRBV2 and TRBJ2-1, with 9 bases identical to TRBD2. The sequence was collected from a woman aged 35 to 49 in good health. The sequenced sample consisted of blood. CDR3: CASTSGLAGNEQFF. CDR3 in DNA: TGTGCCAGCACCTCGGGACTAGCCGGGAATGAGCAGTTCTTC.